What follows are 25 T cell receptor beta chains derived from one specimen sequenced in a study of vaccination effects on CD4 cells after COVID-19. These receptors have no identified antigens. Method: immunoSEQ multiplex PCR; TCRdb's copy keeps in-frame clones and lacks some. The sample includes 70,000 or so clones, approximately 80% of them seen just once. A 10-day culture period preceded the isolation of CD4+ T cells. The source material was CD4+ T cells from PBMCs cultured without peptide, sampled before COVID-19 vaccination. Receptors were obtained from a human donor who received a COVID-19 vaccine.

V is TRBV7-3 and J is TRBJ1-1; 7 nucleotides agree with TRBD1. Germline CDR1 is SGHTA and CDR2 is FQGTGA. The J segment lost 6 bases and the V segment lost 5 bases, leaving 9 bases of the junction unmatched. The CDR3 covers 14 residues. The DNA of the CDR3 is TGTGCCAGCAGCGCAGAGGGGGCAGCGGCTGAAGCTTTCTTT. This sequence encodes CASSAEGAAAEAFF.

CDR3 amino acids: CASSQGQGAGKLFF. The CDR3 DNA follows: TGTGCCAGCAGCCAAGGGCAGGGGGCTGGAAAACTGTTTTTT. The chain links TRBV3-1 (or the pseudogene TRBV3-2) to TRBJ1-4; 8 bases fit TRBD1. The V and J ends lost 1 base and 10 bases, in that order; junction bases with no gene match: 5. CDR3 length: 14 amino acids. Per the germline V gene, CDR1 is LGHDT and CDR2 is YNNKEL (reference sequence).

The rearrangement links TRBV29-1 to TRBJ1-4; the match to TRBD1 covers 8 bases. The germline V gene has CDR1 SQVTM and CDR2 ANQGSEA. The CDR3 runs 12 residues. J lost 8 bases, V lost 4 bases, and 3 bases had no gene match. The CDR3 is CSVGWTGEKLFF. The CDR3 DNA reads TGCAGCGTTGGATGGACAGGGGAAAAACTGTTTTTT.

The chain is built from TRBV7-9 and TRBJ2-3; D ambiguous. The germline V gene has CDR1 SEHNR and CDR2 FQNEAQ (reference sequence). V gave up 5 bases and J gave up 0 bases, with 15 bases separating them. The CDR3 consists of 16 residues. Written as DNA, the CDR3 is TGTGCCAGCAGCCCGACGTGGGGTTACAGCACAGATACGCAGTATTTT. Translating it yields CASSPTWGYSTDTQYF.

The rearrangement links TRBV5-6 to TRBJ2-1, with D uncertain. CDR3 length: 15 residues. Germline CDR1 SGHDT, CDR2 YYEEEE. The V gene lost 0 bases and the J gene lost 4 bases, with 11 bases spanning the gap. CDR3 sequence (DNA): TGTGCCAGCAGCTTGGCCTCGGAACCGTACAATGAGCAGTTCTTC. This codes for CASSLASEPYNEQFF.

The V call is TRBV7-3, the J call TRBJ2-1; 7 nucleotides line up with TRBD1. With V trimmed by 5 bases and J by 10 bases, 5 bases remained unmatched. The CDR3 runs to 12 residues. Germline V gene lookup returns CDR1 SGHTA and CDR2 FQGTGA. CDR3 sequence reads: CASSRTGDEQFF. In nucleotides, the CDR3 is TGTGCCAGCAGCCGAACAGGGGACGAGCAGTTCTTC.

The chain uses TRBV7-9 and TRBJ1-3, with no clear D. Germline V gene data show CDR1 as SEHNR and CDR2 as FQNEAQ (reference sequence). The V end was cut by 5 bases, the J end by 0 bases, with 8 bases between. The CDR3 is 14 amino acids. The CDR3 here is CASSLRSSGNTIYF. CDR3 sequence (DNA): TGTGCCAGCAGCCTCAGAAGCTCTGGAAACACCATATATTTT. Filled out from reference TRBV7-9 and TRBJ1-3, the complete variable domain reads DTGVSQNPRHKITKRGQNVTFRCDPISEHNRLYWYRQTLGQGPEFLTYFQNEAQLEKSRLLSDRFSAERPKGSFSTLEIQRTEQGDSAMYLCASSLRSSGNTIYFGEGSWLTVV.

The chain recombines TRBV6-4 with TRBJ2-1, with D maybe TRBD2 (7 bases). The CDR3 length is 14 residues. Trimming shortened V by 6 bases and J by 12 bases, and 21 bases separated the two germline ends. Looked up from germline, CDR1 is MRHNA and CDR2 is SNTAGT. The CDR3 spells CASSPSWAGAAQFF. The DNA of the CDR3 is TGTGCCAGCAGCCCCTCGTGGGCGGGGGCCGCGCAGTTCTTC.

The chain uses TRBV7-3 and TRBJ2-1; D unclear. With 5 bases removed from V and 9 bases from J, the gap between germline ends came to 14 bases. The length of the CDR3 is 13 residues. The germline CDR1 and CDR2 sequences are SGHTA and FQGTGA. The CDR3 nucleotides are TGTGCCAGCAGCCTAAGGGATTTGGGTGAGCAGTTCTTC. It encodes CASSLRDLGEQFF.

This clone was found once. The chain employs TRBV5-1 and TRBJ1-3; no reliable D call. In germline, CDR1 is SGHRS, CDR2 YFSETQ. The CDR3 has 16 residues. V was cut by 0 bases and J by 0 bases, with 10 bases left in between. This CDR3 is CASSLDSTSSGNTIYF. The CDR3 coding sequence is TGCGCCAGCAGCTTGGACAGTACCTCCTCTGGAAACACCATATATTTT.

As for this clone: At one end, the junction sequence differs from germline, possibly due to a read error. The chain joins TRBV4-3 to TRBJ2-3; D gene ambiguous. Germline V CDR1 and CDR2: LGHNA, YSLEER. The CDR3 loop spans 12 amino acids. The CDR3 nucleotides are TGCGCCAGCAGCAAAGACACAGATACGCAGTATTTT. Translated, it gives CASSKDTDTQYF.

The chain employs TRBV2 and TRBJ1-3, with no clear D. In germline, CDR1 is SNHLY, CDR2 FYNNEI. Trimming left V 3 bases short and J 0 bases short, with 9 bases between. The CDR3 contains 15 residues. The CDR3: CASSDTRSSGNTIYF. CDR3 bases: TGTGCCAGCAGTGACACCAGGTCCTCTGGAAACACCATATATTTT.

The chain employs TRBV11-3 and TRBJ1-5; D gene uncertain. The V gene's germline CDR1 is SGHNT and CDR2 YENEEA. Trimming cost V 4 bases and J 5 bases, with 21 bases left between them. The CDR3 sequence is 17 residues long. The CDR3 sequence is CASSSKIIQASHQPQHF. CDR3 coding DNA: TGTGCCAGCAGCTCTAAAATTATTCAAGCCTCTCATCAGCCCCAGCATTTT. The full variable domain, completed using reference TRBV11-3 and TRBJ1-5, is EAGVVQSPRYKIIEKKQPVAFWCNPISGHNTLYWYLQNLGQGPELLIRYENEEAVDDSQLPKDRFSAERLKGVDSTLKIQPAELGDSAVYLCASSSKIIQASHQPQHFGDGTRLSIL.

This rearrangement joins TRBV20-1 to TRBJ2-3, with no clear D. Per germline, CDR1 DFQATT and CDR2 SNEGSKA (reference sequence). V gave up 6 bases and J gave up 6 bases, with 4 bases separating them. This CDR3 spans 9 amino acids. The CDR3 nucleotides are TGCAGTGCCCCGGATACGCAGTATTTT. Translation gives CSAPDTQYF.

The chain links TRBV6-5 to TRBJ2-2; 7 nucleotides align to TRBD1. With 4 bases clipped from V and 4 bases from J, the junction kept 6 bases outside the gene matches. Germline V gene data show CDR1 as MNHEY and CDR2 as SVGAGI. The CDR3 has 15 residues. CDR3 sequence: CASSLYRGGTGELFF. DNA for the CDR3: TGTGCCAGCAGTTTATACAGGGGTGGCACCGGGGAGCTGTTTTTT.

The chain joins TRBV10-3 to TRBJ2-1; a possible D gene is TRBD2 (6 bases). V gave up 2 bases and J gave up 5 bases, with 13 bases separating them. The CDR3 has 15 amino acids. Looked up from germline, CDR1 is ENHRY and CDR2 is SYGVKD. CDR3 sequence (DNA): TGTGCCATCAGTGAGACTAGCCTCCACAACAATGAGCAGTTCTTC. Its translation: CAISETSLHNNEQFF.

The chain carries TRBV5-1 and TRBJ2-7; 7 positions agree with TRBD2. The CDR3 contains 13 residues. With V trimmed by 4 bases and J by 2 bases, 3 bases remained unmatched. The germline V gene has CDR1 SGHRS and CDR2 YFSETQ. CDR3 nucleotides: TGCGCCAGCAGCCCGGGAGGCACCTACGAGCAGTACGTC. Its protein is CASSPGGTYEQYV.

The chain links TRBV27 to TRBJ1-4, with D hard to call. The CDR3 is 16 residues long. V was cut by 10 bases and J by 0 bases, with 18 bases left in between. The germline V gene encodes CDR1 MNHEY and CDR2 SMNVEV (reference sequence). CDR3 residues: CATMVGPGATNEKLFF. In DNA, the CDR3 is TGTGCCACCATGGTGGGCCCCGGAGCAACTAATGAAAAACTGTTTTTT.

The CDR3 DNA reads as TGTGCCAGTAGAGACTTGTCCGGGGCCAACGTCCTGACTTTC. The encoded protein is CASRDLSGANVLTF. The genes are TRBV19 and TRBJ2-6; D gene uncertain. Germline values: CDR1 LNHDA, CDR2 SQIVND (reference sequence). V was shortened by 6 bases and J by 4 bases, with 10 bases between the two germline ends. CDR3 size: 14 residues.

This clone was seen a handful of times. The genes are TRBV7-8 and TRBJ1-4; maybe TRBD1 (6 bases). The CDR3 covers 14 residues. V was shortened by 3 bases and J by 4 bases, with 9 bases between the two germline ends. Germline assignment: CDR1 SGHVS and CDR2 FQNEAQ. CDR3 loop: CASSLGGLNEKLFF. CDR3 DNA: TGTGCCAGCAGCTTGGGGGGGCTTAATGAAAAACTGTTTTTT. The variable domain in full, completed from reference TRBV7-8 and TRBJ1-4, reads GAGVSQSPRYKVAKRGQDVALRCDPISGHVSLFWYQQALGQGPEFLTYFQNEAQLDKSGLPSDRFFAERPEGSVSTLKIQRTQQEDSAVYLCASSLGGLNEKLFFGSGTQLSVL.

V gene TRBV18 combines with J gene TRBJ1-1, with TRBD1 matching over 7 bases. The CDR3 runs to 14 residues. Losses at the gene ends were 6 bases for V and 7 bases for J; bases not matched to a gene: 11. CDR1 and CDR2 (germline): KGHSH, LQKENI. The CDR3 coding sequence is TGTGCCAGCTCCCCAGGGGGGGGCGCGGATGAAGCTTTCTTT. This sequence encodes CASSPGGGADEAFF.

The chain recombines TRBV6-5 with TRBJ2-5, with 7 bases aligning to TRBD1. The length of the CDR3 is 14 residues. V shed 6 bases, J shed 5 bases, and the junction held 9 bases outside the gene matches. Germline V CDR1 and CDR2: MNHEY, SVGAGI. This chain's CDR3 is CASRLPGQRETQYF. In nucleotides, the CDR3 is TGTGCCAGCAGGCTCCCGGGACAGCGGGAGACCCAGTACTTC.

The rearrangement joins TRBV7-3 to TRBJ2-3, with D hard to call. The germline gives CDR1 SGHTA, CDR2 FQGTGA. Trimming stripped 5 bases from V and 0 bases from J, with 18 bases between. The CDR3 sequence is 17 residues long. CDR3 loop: CASSPKVGRTSTDTQYF. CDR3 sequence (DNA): TGTGCCAGCAGCCCCAAGGTAGGCCGCACTAGCACAGATACGCAGTATTTT.

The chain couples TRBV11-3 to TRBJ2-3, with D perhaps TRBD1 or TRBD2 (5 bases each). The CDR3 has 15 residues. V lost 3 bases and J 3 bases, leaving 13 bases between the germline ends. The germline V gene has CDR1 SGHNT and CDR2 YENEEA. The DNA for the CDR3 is TGTGCCAGCAGCTTGGGACCCGTGGGGACAGATACGCAGTATTTT. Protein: CASSLGPVGTDTQYF.

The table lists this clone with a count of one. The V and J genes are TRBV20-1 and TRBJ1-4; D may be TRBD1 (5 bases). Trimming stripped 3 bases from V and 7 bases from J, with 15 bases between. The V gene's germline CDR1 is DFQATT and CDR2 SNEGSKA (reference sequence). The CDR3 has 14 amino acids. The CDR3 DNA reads TGCAGTGCTAGTCCGGCAGGGACTCTTGAAAAACTGTTTTTT. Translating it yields CSASPAGTLEKLFF.